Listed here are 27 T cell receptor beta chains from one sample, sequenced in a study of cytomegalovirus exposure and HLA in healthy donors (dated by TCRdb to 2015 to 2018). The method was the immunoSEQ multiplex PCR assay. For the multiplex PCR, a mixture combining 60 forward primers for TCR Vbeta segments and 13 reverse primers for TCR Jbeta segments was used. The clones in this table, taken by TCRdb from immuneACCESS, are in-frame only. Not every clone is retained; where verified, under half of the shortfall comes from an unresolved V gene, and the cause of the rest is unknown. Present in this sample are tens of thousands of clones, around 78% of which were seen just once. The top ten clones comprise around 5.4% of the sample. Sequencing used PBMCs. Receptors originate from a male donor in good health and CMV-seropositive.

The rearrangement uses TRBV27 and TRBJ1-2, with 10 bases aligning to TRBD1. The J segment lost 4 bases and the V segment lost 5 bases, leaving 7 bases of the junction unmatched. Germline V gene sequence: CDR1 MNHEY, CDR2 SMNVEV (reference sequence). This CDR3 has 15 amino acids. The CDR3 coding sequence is TGTGCCAGCAGTGAGGGACAGGGGTTTGCCTATGGCTACACCTTC. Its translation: CASSEGQGFAYGYTF.

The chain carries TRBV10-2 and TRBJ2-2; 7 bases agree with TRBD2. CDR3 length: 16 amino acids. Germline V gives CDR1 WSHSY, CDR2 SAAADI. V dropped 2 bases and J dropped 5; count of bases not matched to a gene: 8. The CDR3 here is CASSENSQGGTGELFF. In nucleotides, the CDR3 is TGCGCCAGCAGTGAGAATTCCCAGGGAGGGACCGGGGAGCTGTTTTTT.

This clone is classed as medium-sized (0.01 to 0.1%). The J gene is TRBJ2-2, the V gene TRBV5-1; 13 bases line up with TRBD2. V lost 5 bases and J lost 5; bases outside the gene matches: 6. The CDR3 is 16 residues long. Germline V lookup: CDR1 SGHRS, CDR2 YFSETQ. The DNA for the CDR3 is TGCGCCAGCAGTGGACTAGCGGGAGTAGGGACCGGGGAGCTGTTTTTT. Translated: CASSGLAGVGTGELFF.

CDR3 bases: TGTGCCAGCCGAGAACTAGCGGGGAACACCGGGGAGCTGTTTTTT. This translates into CASRELAGNTGELFF. The V gene is TRBV6-4, the J gene TRBJ2-2; the match to TRBD2 covers 9 bases. V shed 8 bases, J shed 1 base, and the junction held 5 bases outside the gene matches. The germline V gene has CDR1 MRHNA and CDR2 SNTAGT. CDR3 length: 15 amino acids.

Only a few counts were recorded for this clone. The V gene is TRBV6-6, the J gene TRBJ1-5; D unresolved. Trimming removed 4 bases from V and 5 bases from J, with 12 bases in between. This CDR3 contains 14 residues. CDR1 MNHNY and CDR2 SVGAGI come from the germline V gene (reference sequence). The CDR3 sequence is CASSSLFTYQPQHF. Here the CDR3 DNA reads TGTGCCAGCAGTTCGCTCTTTACTTATCAGCCCCAGCATTTT.

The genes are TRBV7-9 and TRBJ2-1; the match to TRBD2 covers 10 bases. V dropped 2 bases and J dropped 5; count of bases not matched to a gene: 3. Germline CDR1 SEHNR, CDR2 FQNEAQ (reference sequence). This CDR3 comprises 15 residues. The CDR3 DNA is TGTGCCAGCAGCTTATTACTAGCGGGGAACAATGAGCAGTTCTTC. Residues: CASSLLLAGNNEQFF.

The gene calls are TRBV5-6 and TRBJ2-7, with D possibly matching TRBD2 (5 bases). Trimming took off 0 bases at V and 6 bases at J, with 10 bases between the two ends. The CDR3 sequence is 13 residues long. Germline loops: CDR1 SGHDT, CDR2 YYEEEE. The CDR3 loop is CASSLGSGVEQYF. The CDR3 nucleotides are TGTGCCAGCAGCTTGGGATCCGGGGTCGAGCAGTACTTC.

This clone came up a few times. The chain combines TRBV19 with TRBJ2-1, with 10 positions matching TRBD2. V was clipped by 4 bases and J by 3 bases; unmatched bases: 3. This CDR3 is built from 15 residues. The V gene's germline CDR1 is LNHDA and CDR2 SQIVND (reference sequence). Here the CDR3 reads CASSSVAGGYNEQFF. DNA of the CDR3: TGTGCCAGTAGTAGCGTAGCGGGGGGCTACAATGAGCAGTTCTTC.

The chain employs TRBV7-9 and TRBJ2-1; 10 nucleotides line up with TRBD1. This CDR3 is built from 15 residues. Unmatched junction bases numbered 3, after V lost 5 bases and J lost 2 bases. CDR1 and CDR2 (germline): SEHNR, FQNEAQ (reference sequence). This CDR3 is CASSPTGGAYNEQFF. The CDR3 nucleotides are TGTGCCAGCAGCCCGACAGGGGGCGCCTACAATGAGCAGTTCTTC. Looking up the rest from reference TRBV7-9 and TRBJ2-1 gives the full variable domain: DTGVSQNPRHKITKRGQNVTFRCDPISEHNRLYWYRQTLGQGPEFLTYFQNEAQLEKSRLLSDRFSAERPKGSFSTLEIQRTEQGDSAMYLCASSPTGGAYNEQFFGPGTRLTVL.

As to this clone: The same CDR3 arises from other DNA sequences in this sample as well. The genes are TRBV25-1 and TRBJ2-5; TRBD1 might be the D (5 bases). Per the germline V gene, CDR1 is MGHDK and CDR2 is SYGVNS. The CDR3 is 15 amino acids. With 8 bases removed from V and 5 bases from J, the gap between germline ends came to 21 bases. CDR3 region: CASSSIGEGQETQYF. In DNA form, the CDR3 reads TGTGCCAGCTCGAGCATAGGGGAAGGCCAGGAGACCCAGTACTTC. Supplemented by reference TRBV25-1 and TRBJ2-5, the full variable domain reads EADIYQTPRYLVIGTGKKITLECSQTMGHDKMYWYQQDPGMELHLIHYSYGVNSTEKGDLSSESTVSRIRTEHFPLTLESARPSHTSQYLCASSSIGEGQETQYFGPGTRLLVL.

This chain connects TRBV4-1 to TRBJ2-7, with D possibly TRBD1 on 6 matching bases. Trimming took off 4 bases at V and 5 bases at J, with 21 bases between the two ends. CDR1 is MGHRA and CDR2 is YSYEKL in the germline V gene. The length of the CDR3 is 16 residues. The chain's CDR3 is CASSPWVGRGGNEQYF. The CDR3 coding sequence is TGCGCCAGCAGCCCCTGGGTGGGCAGGGGTGGGAACGAGCAGTACTTC.

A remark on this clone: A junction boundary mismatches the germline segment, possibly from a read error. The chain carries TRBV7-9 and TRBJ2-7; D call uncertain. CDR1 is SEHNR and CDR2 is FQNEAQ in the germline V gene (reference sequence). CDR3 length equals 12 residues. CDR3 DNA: TGTTCCAGCAGCTTAGGTACATACGAGCAGTACTTC. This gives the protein CSSSLGTYEQYF.

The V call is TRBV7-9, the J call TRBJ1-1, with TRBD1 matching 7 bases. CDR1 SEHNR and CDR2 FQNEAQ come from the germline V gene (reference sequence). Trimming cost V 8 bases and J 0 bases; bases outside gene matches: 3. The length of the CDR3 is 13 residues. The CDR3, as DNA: TGTGCCAGCTGGGGACAGCTGAACACTGAAGCTTTCTTT. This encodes CASWGQLNTEAFF.

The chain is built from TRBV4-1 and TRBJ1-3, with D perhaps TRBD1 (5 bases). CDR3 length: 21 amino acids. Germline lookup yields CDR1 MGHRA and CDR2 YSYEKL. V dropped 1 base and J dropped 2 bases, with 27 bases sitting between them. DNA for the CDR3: TGCGCCAGCAGCCAAGTATTCCCTAGAGGGAGGGACGGGTCGGCTGGAAACACCATATATTTT. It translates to CASSQVFPRGRDGSAGNTIYF.

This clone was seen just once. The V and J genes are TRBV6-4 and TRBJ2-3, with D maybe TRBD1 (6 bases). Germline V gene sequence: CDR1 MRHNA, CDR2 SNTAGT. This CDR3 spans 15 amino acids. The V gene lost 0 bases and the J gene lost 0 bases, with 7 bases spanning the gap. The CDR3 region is CASSDSTGSTDTQYF. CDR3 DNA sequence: TGTGCCAGCAGTGACTCGACAGGCAGCACAGATACGCAGTATTTT.

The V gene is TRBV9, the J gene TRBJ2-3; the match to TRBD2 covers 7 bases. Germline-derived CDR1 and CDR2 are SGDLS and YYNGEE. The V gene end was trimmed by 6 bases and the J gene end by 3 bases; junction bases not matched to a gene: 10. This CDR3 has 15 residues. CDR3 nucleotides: TGTGCCAGCAAAGGGCCTAGCGGCGAAACAGATACGCAGTATTTT. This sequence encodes CASKGPSGETDTQYF. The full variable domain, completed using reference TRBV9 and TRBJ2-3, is DSGVTQTPKHLITATGQRVTLRCSPRSGDLSVYWYQQSLDQGLQFLIQYYNGEERAKGNILERFSAQQFPDLHSELNLSSLELGDSALYFCASKGPSGETDTQYFGPGTRLTVL.

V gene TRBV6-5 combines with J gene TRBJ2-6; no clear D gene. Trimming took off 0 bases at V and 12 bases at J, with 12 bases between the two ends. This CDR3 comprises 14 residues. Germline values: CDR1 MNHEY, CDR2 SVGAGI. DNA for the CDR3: TGTGCCAGCAGTTACTCATTCAGATCAAGCGTCCTGACTTTC. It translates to CASSYSFRSSVLTF.

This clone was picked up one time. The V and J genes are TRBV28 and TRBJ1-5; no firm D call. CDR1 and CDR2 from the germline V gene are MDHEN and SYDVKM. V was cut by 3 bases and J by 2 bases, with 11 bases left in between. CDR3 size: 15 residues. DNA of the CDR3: TGTGCCAGCAGTTTGGGAGCTTGGGGCAATCAGCCCCAGCATTTT. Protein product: CASSLGAWGNQPQHF.

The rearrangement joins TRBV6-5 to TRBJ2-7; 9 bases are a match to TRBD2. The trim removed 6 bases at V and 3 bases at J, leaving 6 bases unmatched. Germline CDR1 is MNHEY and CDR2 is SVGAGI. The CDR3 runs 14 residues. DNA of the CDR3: TGTGCCAGCAGCCCCCTAGCGGGACACTACGAGCAGTACTTC. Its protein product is CASSPLAGHYEQYF.

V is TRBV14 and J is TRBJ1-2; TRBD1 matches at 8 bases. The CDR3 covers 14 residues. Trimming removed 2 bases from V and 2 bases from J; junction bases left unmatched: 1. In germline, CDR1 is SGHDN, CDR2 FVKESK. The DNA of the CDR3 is TGTGCCAGCAGCCAAACAGGGGGGAACTATGGCTACACCTTC. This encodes CASSQTGGNYGYTF.

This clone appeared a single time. DNA for the CDR3: TGTGCCAGCCCCAAAGCCGGCAGGGAGGAAAACACCATATATTTT. Translation gives CASPKAGREENTIYF. V usage is TRBV7-9 and J usage is TRBJ1-3; D is possibly TRBD1 (5 bases). The V end lost 8 bases, the J end lost 6 bases, and 20 bases lay between the germline ends. This CDR3 has 15 residues. The germline V gene has CDR1 SEHNR and CDR2 FQNEAQ (reference sequence).

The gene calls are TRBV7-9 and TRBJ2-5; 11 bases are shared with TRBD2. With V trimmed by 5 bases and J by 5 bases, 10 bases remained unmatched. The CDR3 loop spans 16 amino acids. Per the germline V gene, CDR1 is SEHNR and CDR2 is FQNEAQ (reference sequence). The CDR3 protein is CASSRTTSGGRETQYF. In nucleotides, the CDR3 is TGTGCCAGCAGCCGAACCACTAGCGGGGGTAGGGAGACCCAGTACTTC.

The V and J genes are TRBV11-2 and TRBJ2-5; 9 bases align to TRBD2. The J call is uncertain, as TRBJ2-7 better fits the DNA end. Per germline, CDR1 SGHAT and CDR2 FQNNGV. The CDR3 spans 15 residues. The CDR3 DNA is TGTGCCAGCAGCTTGATGTTAGCGGGGGCCTACGAGCAGTACTTC. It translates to CASSLMLAGAYEQYF.

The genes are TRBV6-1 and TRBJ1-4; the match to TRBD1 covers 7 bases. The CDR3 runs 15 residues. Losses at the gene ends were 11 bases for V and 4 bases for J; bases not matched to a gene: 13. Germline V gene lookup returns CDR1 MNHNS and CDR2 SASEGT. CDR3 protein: CASTGDPQVNEKLFF. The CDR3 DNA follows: TGTGCCTCTACAGGGGACCCGCAAGTTAATGAAAAACTGTTTTTT.

The CDR3, as DNA: TGTGCCAGCAGTGCGGGACACTCAACCCGCACAGATACGCAGTATTTT. Translated: CASSAGHSTRTDTQYF. This rearrangement joins TRBV6-1 to TRBJ2-3; D might be TRBD1 (6 bases). This CDR3 spans 16 amino acids. Looked up from germline, CDR1 is MNHNS and CDR2 is SASEGT. The germline V and J ends were trimmed by 4 bases and 1 base, with 15 bases remaining between them.

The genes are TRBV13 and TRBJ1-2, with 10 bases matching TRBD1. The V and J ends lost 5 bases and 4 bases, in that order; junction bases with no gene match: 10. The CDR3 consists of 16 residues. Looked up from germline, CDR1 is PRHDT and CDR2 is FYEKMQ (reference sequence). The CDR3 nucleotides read TGTGCCAGCAGCCCCGGGACAGGGGAACAGGGCTATGGCTACACCTTC. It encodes CASSPGTGEQGYGYTF.

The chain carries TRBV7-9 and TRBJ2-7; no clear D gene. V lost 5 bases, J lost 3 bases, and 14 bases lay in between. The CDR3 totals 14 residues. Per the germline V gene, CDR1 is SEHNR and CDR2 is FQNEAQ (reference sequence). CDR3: CASSPPTDIYEQYF. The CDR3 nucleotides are TGTGCCAGCAGCCCTCCTACAGACATCTACGAGCAGTACTTC. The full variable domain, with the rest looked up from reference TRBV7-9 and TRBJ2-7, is DTGVSQNPRHKITKRGQNVTFRCDPISEHNRLYWYRQTLGQGPEFLTYFQNEAQLEKSRLLSDRFSAERPKGSFSTLEIQRTEQGDSAMYLCASSPPTDIYEQYFGPGTRLTVT.